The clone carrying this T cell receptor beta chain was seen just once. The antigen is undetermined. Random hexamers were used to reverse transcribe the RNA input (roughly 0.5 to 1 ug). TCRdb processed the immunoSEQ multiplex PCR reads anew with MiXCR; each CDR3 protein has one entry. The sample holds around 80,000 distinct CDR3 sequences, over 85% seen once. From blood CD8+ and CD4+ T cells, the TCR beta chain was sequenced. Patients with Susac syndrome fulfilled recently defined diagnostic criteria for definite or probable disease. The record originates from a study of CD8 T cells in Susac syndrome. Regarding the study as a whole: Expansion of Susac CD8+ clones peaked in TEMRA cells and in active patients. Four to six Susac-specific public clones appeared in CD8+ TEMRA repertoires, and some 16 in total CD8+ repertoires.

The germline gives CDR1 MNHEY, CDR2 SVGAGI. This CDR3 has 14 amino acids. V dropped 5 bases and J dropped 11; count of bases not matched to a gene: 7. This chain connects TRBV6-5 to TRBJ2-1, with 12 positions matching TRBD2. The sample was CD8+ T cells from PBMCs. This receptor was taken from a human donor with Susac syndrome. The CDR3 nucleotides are TGTGCCAGCAGTCGACTAGCGGGAGAGAAAAAGCAGTTCTTC. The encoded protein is CASSRLAGEKKQFF.